This T cell receptor (beta chain) was obtained from a study of T cells in Graves' hyperthyroidism and ophthalmopathy. Worth noting for this clonotype: As yet, its antigen is unknown.

Findings of the study overall: Patients with ophthalmopathy were separated from those with stable hyperthyroidism by a 13 V-J model.

J gave up 9 bases and V 4 bases, and 10 bases lay outside the gene matches. Germline assignment: CDR1 LGHDT and CDR2 YNNKEL (reference sequence). CDR3 length: 15 residues. TCR beta CDR3 sequences were amplified from RNA transcripts. The HTBI primer set drove a first-round RT-PCR of the TCR CDR3. TCRdb fed the multiplex PCR reads into MiXCR, producing one record per CDR3 protein. Among around 600,000 distinct CDR3 sequences, approximately 14% were seen once, and the ten largest hold 12%. Each diagnosis drew on symptoms, thyroxine, TRAb, thyroid ultrasound and orbital computed tomography findings. The sequenced material came from blood. This chain uses TRBV3-1 with TRBJ2-4, with 9 bases lining up with TRBD1. This sequence originates from a woman aged 50 to 60 with Graves' ophthalmopathy. The CDR3: CASSPFTGGEGIQYF. CDR3 bases: TGTGCCAGCAGCCCCTTTACAGGGGGCGAAGGCATTCAGTACTTC. The full variable domain, in which reference TRBV3-1 and TRBJ2-4 provide the parts outside the CDR3, is DTAVSQTPKYLVTQMGNDKSIKCEQNLGHDTMYWYKQDSKKFLKIMFSYNNKELIINETVPNRFSPKSPDKAHLNLHINSLELGDSAVYFCASSPFTGGEGIQYFGAGTRLSVL.